This TCR beta chain was sequenced during a study of shared clonotypes between healthy human individuals. CDR1 is SGDLS, CDR2 YYNGEE, per germline. This CDR3 has 14 amino acids. Produced via immunoSEQ multiplex PCR; TCRdb's table is partial and in-frame only. The data contain over 2,000,000 clones, 93% of them singletons. Naive-designated CD8 cells lacked CD45RO, were positively enriched for CCR7, and omitted terminally differentiated effector memory CD45RA+ cells. About this clone: No antigen is known for it. One end of the junction does not line up with germline, which may come from a read error. Additional DNA sequences in this sample encode the identical CDR3.

The study, taken as a whole, reports: In general, naive subsets displayed greater estimated richness than memory subsets did. The four-donor shared clonotypes exceeded non-shared clonotypes in generation probability, with non-shared ones scoring lower.

The origin of this receptor is a man between 18 and 29 years old in good health. Some clones in this sample may be carry-over from other donors' samples. This sequence joins TRBV9 and TRBJ2-7; D is unresolved. The sequenced sample was naive CD8+ T cells from PBMCs. DNA of the CDR3: TGTGCCAGCAGTGTAGGTGTCGGAACCTACGAGCAGTACTTC. It translates to CASSVGVGTYEQYF.